One T cell receptor beta chain is described in this entry. No cognate antigen has been identified for it. No base qualities exist here, and no much larger clone lies one base off it. TCRbeta CDR3 regions were amplified from genomic DNA using the immunoSEQ Assay, a bias-controlled multiplex PCR. For the original study's pipeline: Within the assay, amplification of reference gene primers was used to estimate how many nucleated cells each sample contained. Sequence reads were collapsed and filtered to measure the absolute abundance of every unique TCRbeta CDR3 rearrangement. For each sample, productive Simpson clonality was calculated as the square root of Simpson's diversity index across productive rearrangements. TCRdb provides this immuneACCESS table in a form limited to in-frame rearrangements. Some clones are lacking; in checked studies, under half of them reflect an unresolved V gene, and why the rest are absent is not known. V and J calls and clone size are given by that table; D and trimming were obtained from the DNA. Recorded for this sample are around 100,000 clones; 85% to 95% of them occurred a single time. The top ten constitute over 5.5% of the sample.

Collaborating institutions collected whole blood in K2EDTA tubes following their own protocols. For TCRbeta analysis, collaborator samples were shipped as frozen whole blood, as isolated PBMCs, or as DNA extracted from either sample type. The entry originates in a study of blood T cell repertoires in COVID-19 (dated by TCRdb to the early 2020s). At the level of the whole study: The collaborator samples originated in the United States, Italy and Spain and spanned the acute and convalescent phases of COVID-19. The prospective study material was composed of cDNA or gDNA derived from T cells, B-cell-depleted T cells, or PBMCs. Deeply sampled blood TCRbeta repertoires from subjects exposed to, actively infected with, or recovered from COVID-19 were included in the dataset. The repertoires were made available in a free public database intended to serve as a resource for research on the immune response to SARS-CoV-2. Samples came from the ongoing ImmuneRACE study (first 160 participants) plus 1,254 subjects from 6 global collaborators. The sample metadata nearly always contained a de-identified subject ID, COVID-19 status, age in years and sex. Where available, HLA class I and class II types were obtained from metadata supplied by the sample provider rather than from assay-based typing. Overall study results and their limits: The amount of clinical and demographic metadata varied by source and participant and was provided uncurated.

The junction shows trimming of 3 bases on V and 2 bases on J, plus 6 bases between the germline ends. As encoded in the germline V gene (reference sequence), CDR1 is MNHEY while CDR2 is SMNVEV. From the cysteine through the phenylalanine, the CDR3 covers 13 amino acids. Only CDR3 DNA is held: 39 bases, read in frame from base 1. The sequence derives from a man aged 50 to 59 with active COVID-19. The chain uses TRBV27 and TRBJ2-3; no D gene is confidently identified. The sequencing input was peripheral blood. CDR3 reads: CASSLRITDTQYF. Read as DNA, the sequence is TGTGCCAGCAGTTTGCGGATCACAGATACGCAGTATTTT.